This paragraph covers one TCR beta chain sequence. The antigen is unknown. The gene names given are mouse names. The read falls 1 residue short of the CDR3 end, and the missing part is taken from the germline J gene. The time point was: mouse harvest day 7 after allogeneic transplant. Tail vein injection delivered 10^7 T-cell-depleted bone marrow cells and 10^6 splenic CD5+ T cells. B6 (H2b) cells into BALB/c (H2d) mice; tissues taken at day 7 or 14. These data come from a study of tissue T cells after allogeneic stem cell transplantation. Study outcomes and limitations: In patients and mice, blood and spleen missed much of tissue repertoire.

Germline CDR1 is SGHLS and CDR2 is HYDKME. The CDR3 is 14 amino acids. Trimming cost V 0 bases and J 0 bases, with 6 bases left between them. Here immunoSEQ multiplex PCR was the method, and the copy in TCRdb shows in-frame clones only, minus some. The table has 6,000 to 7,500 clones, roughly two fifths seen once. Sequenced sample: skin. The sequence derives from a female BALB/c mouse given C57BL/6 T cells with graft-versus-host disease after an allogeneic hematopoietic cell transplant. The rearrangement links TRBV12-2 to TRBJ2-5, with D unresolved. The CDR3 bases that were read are TGTGCCAGCTCTCTCACATTTAACCAAGACACCCAGTAC. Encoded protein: CASSLTFNQDTQY. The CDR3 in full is CASSLTFNQDTQYF.